Listed here are 30 T cell receptor beta chains from one sample, sequenced in a study of T cell responses to AZD1222 COVID-19 vaccine. Profiling relied on immunoSEQ multiplex PCR, and the TCRdb table lists in-frame clones only, not all of them. The sample carries some 150,000 clones, approximately 89% recorded once. The material was peripheral blood, obtained on day 0 of AZD1222 vaccination. The receptors originated from an adult in good health.

The rearrangement joins TRBV12-3 or TRBV12-4 to TRBJ1-1; D is undetermined. The CDR3 has 12 amino acids. V lost 10 bases, J lost 8 bases, and 17 bases lay in between. The CDR3 region is CATSVGPWEAFF. The CDR3 coding sequence is TGTGCCACCTCCGTTGGCCCCTGGGAAGCTTTCTTT.

CDR3 DNA: TGTGCCAGCAGCGGGGGACAGGGGGCGAATGAGCAGTTCTTC. It is translated as CASSGGQGANEQFF. This chain links TRBV9 with TRBJ2-1; 12 bases are a match to TRBD1. V shed 3 bases and J 7 bases; nucleotides not matched to a gene: 2. This CDR3 spans 14 amino acids. CDR1 is SGDLS and CDR2 is YYNGEE in the germline V gene.

The V gene is TRBV7-3, the J gene TRBJ1-5, with 10 bases matching TRBD1. This CDR3 comprises 18 residues. V lost 6 bases to trimming and J lost 0 bases; unmatched junction nucleotides: 11. Germline CDR1 SGHTA, CDR2 FQGTGA. Here the CDR3 reads CASRDRGTDKYSNQPQHF. The CDR3 DNA reads as TGTGCCAGCAGGGACAGGGGGACAGATAAATATAGCAATCAGCCCCAGCATTTT. The variable domain in full, with the rest retrieved from reference TRBV7-3 and TRBJ1-5, is GAGVSQTPSNKVTEKGKYVELRCDPISGHTALYWYRQSLGQGPEFLIYFQGTGAADDSGLPNDRFFAVRPEGSVSTLKIQRTERGDSAVYLCASRDRGTDKYSNQPQHFGDGTRLSIL.

The rearrangement uses TRBV12-3 or TRBV12-4 and TRBJ2-3; D is uncertain. V was cut by 2 bases and J by 1 base, with 4 bases left in between. The CDR3 contains 13 residues. In DNA form, the CDR3 reads TGTGCCAGCAGTTTATTTGGCACAGATACGCAGTATTTT. This translates into CASSLFGTDTQYF.

The rearrangement uses TRBV4-3 and TRBJ2-1, with 12 bases aligning to TRBD2. The V and J ends lost 0 bases and 7 bases, in that order; junction bases with no gene match: 16. Germline V lookup: CDR1 LGHNA, CDR2 YSLEER. CDR3 length: 20 amino acids. The CDR3 sequence is CASSQDRASGGASYLNEQFF. CDR3 coding DNA: TGCGCCAGCAGCCAAGATAGGGCTAGCGGGGGGGCTTCATATTTGAATGAGCAGTTCTTC.

This clone was found once. The chain couples TRBV29-1 to TRBJ1-1, with 7 bases lining up with TRBD1. The CDR3 has 11 amino acids. The germline gives CDR1 SQVTM, CDR2 ANQGSEA. V lost 1 base to trimming and J lost 10 bases; unmatched junction nucleotides: 3. The CDR3 region has the DNA TGCAGCGTTGAAGTACAGGGGAGAGCTTTCTTT. Protein sequence: CSVEVQGRAFF.

This chain uses TRBV20-1 with TRBJ1-5; tentatively, D is TRBD1 (5 bases). The CDR3 consists of 15 residues. CDR1 and CDR2 (germline): DFQATT, SNEGSKA (reference sequence). V was shortened by 3 bases and J by 5 bases, with 17 bases between the two germline ends. The CDR3 nucleotides read TGCAGTGCTAGTCGGGGGGGTTTCACAGATCAGCCCCAGCATTTT. This gives the protein CSASRGGFTDQPQHF.

This chain uses TRBV7-2 with TRBJ2-2; D possibly corresponds to TRBD1 (6 bases). Trimming left V 2 bases short and J 0 bases short, with 19 bases between. Per the germline V gene, CDR1 is SGHTA and CDR2 is FQGNSA. CDR3 length: 19 amino acids. This CDR3 is CASSLIGPGASANTGELFF. In DNA, the CDR3 is TGTGCCAGCAGCTTAATCGGCCCAGGGGCTTCCGCGAACACCGGGGAGCTGTTTTTT.

V and J are TRBV15 and TRBJ2-4; D gene unclear. The CDR3 runs to 13 residues. CDR1 is LNHNV and CDR2 is YYDKDF in the germline V gene (reference sequence). Trimming shortened V by 7 bases and J by 0 bases, and 7 bases separated the two germline ends. This CDR3 reads CATIGLAKNIQYF. DNA of the CDR3: TGTGCCACCATAGGGCTAGCCAAAAACATTCAGTACTTC.

V and J are TRBV15 and TRBJ1-5; tentative D call: TRBD1 (5 bases). This CDR3 contains 17 residues. Germline CDR1 LNHNV, CDR2 YYDKDF (reference sequence). The V and J ends lost 0 bases and 5 bases respectively, with 17 bases between them. CDR3 loop: CATSRDRGSPGDQPQHF. The DNA of the CDR3 is TGTGCCACCAGCAGAGATCGGGGGAGCCCGGGGGATCAGCCCCAGCATTTT.

The rearrangement uses TRBV28 and TRBJ2-7; tentatively, D is TRBD1 or TRBD2 (6 bases each). Germline CDR1 reads MDHEN; CDR2 reads SYDVKM. This CDR3 region has 14 residues. Trimming removed 2 bases at V and 3 bases at J, with 11 bases between. The CDR3 region has the DNA TGTGCCAGCAGTTTAAGGGGGGCCCTCTACGAGCAGTACTTC. It is translated as CASSLRGALYEQYF.

This clone was picked up one time. J is TRBJ2-5 and V is TRBV7-2, with TRBD2 matching 12 bases. CDR1 is SGHTA, CDR2 FQGNSA, per germline. V gave up 3 bases and J gave up 2 bases; unmatched junction bases: 1. This CDR3 comprises 15 residues. DNA of the CDR3: TGTGCCAGCAGCTTGACTAGCGGGGGACAAGAGACCCAGTACTTC. It is translated as CASSLTSGGQETQYF.

V is TRBV29-1 and J is TRBJ1-3; 7 nucleotides match TRBD1. This CDR3 comprises 13 residues. Germline-derived CDR1 and CDR2 are SQVTM and ANQGSEA. The CDR3 nucleotides are TGCAGTGTGACCGGGGGACAGGGAAACACCATATATTTT. This gives the protein CSVTGGQGNTIYF. The full variable domain, in which reference TRBV29-1 and TRBJ1-3 provide the parts outside the CDR3, is SAVISQKPSRDICQRGTSLTIQCQVDSQVTMMFWYRQQPGQSLTLIATANQGSEATYESGFVIDKFPISRPNLTFSTLTVSNMSPEDSSIYLCSVTGGQGNTIYFGEGSWLTVV.

The rearrangement uses TRBV24-1 and TRBJ2-1, with a possible D match to TRBD1 (6 bases). CDR1 and CDR2 from the germline V gene are KGHDR and SFDVKD. The CDR3 has 12 residues. V gave up 4 bases and J gave up 9 bases, with 9 bases separating them. The CDR3 sequence is CATSDRGGEQFF. Here the CDR3 DNA reads TGTGCCACCAGTGACAGGGGCGGTGAGCAGTTCTTC.

V and J are TRBV7-9 and TRBJ1-2, with TRBD1 identical over 7 bases. Trimming at V came to 5 bases and at J to 5 bases, leaving 11 bases not matched to a gene. Germline CDR1 and CDR2: SEHNR and FQNEAQ (reference sequence). The length of the CDR3 is 15 residues. This chain's CDR3 is CASSRPQGTQYGYTF. The DNA for the CDR3 is TGTGCCAGCAGCCGACCACAGGGGACCCAGTATGGCTACACCTTC.

The rearrangement uses TRBV11-3 and TRBJ2-1; D may be TRBD2 (6 bases). Trimming left V 2 bases short and J 10 bases short, with 12 bases between. The CDR3 is 13 residues long. Germline V CDR1 and CDR2: SGHNT, YENEEA. The DNA for the CDR3 is TGTGCCAGCAGCTTACACGTCCGGGGGGAGCAGTTCTTC. Amino acid sequence: CASSLHVRGEQFF.

This chain uses TRBV7-9 with TRBJ1-4; 9 nucleotides agree with TRBD1. This CDR3 is 15 amino acids long. The germline CDR1 and CDR2 sequences are SEHNR and FQNEAQ (reference sequence). V shed 5 bases, J shed 8 bases, and the junction held 9 bases outside the gene matches. The CDR3 here is CASSPPGQGGEKLFF. CDR3 nucleotide sequence: TGTGCCAGCAGCCCCCCGGGACAGGGAGGAGAAAAACTGTTTTTT.

The V gene is TRBV10-3, the J gene TRBJ2-1, with 8 positions matching TRBD2. With 10 bases clipped from V and 7 bases from J, the junction kept 9 bases outside the gene matches. The CDR3 has 13 amino acids. Germline V gene sequence: CDR1 ENHRY, CDR2 SYGVKD. In DNA, the CDR3 is TGTGCCACACAGCGGGGGTCACGGAATGAGCAGTTCTTC. This translates into CATQRGSRNEQFF.

This chain links TRBV6-5 with TRBJ1-5; 7 nucleotides agree with TRBD1. The CDR3 extends over 14 amino acids. Looked up from germline, CDR1 is MNHEY and CDR2 is SVGAGI. J lost 7 bases, V lost 6 bases, and 9 bases had no gene match. CDR3: CASSNDRDGQPQHF. The CDR3 DNA reads as TGTGCCAGCAGCAACGACAGGGATGGACAGCCCCAGCATTTT.

This chain joins TRBV18 and TRBJ1-6; D is unclear. Trimming shortened V by 6 bases and J by 9 bases, and 21 bases separated the two germline ends. Germline CDR1 KGHSH, CDR2 LQKENI. The length of the CDR3 is 16 residues. CDR3 sequence reads: CASSSNDPSISSPLHF. Here the CDR3 DNA reads TGTGCCAGCTCTTCTAACGACCCAAGCATAAGTTCACCCCTCCACTTT. Full variable domain (remainder filled in from reference TRBV18 and TRBJ1-6): NAGVMQNPRHLVRRRGQEARLRCSPMKGHSHVYWYRQLPEEGLKFMVYLQKENIIDESGMPKERFSAEFPKEGPSILRIQQVVRGDSAAYFCASSSNDPSISSPLHFGNGTRLTVT.

The chain links TRBV7-9 to TRBJ2-5, with TRBD2 matching 7 bases. Per the germline V gene, CDR1 is SEHNR and CDR2 is FQNEAQ (reference sequence). The length of the CDR3 is 14 residues. Germline trimming cut 5 bases from V and 3 bases from J; bases unmatched to any gene: 6. Here the CDR3 reads CASSPLADEETQYF. The CDR3 DNA reads as TGTGCCAGCAGCCCCCTAGCGGACGAAGAGACCCAGTACTTC. Supplemented by reference TRBV7-9 and TRBJ2-5, the full variable domain reads DTGVSQNPRHKITKRGQNVTFRCDPISEHNRLYWYRQTLGQGPEFLTYFQNEAQLEKSRLLSDRFSAERPKGSFSTLEIQRTEQGDSAMYLCASSPLADEETQYFGPGTRLLVL.

The chain uses TRBV6-5 and TRBJ2-1; D may be TRBD2 (5 bases). Trimming removed 2 bases from V and 1 base from J, with 12 bases in between. CDR3 size: 16 residues. Germline assignment: CDR1 MNHEY and CDR2 SVGAGI. CDR3 amino acids: CASSYEAGSSYNEQFF. The CDR3 DNA follows: TGTGCCAGCAGTTACGAGGCGGGCTCATCCTACAATGAGCAGTTCTTC.

This CDR3 reads CASSVAVGLAGLETQYF. In DNA, the CDR3 is TGTGCCAGCAGCGTAGCTGTTGGACTAGCGGGATTGGAGACCCAGTACTTC. The chain employs TRBV9 and TRBJ2-5; 12 nucleotides agree with TRBD2. J was trimmed by 5 bases and V by 0 bases; bases with no gene match: 8. CDR1 is SGDLS, CDR2 YYNGEE, per germline. The length of the CDR3 is 17 residues.

The J gene is TRBJ2-6, the V gene TRBV4-2; 8 bases align to TRBD2. J lost 0 bases, V lost 4 bases, and 2 bases had no gene match. The CDR3 length is 16 residues. Germline V gives CDR1 LGHNA, CDR2 YNFKEQ. The CDR3 sequence: CASSPREGSGANVLTF. CDR3 in DNA: TGTGCCAGCAGCCCCCGGGAGGGCTCTGGGGCCAACGTCCTGACTTTC.

The table lists this clone with a count of one. In the same sample, other DNA sequences code for this CDR3. The CDR3 DNA is TGTGCCAGCAGCGTAGCCGAGAGCTCCTACAATGAGCAGTTCTTC. Residues: CASSVAESSYNEQFF. The chain employs TRBV9 and TRBJ2-1; D call uncertain. Germline assignment: CDR1 SGDLS and CDR2 YYNGEE. V shed 0 bases and J shed 0 bases, with 7 bases lying between them. The CDR3 consists of 15 residues.

In nucleotides, the CDR3 is TGTGCCAGCAGTTACGGGAGGACAGGAAATCAGCCCCAGCATTTT. Its translation is CASSYGRTGNQPQHF. This rearrangement joins TRBV6-2 or TRBV6-3 to TRBJ1-5; 7 bases fit TRBD1. V was pared by 2 bases and J by 4 bases, with 5 bases of the junction left unmatched. This CDR3 region has 15 residues. Germline V gene lookup returns CDR1 MNHEY and CDR2 SVGEGT.

V gene TRBV4-1 combines with J gene TRBJ2-2, with D possibly matching TRBD1 (5 bases). This CDR3 is 15 amino acids long. V shed 0 bases and J shed 6 bases, with 11 bases lying between them. The germline V gene has CDR1 MGHRA and CDR2 YSYEKL. CDR3 loop: CASSQEPQGAGELFF. The CDR3 coding sequence is TGCGCCAGCAGCCAAGAACCCCAGGGCGCCGGGGAGCTGTTTTTT.

The rearrangement joins TRBV7-6 to TRBJ2-2; D gene unclear. The V gene's germline CDR1 is SGHVS and CDR2 FNYEAQ. Trimming stripped 2 bases from V and 4 bases from J, with 8 bases between. The CDR3 contains 14 residues. DNA for the CDR3: TGTGCCAGCAGCTTAATCGCGGTCACCGGGGAGCTGTTTTTT. Residues: CASSLIAVTGELFF.

This chain joins TRBV5-1 and TRBJ2-2; D not resolved. Per the germline V gene, CDR1 is SGHRS and CDR2 is YFSETQ. V lost 3 bases, J lost 7 bases, and 4 bases lay in between. CDR3 length: 11 amino acids. The CDR3 reads CASSWFGELFF. The CDR3 region has the DNA TGCGCCAGCAGCTGGTTCGGGGAGCTGTTTTTT.

The chain uses TRBV19 and TRBJ1-1; D is unclear. Trimming cost V 9 bases and J 0 bases, with 14 bases left between them. Germline CDR1 reads LNHDA; CDR2 reads SQIVND (reference sequence). CDR3 length: 14 amino acids. The CDR3 nucleotides read TGTGCCAGCTGTGAGAGACGCTTGAACACTGAAGCTTTCTTT. This gives the protein CASCERRLNTEAFF.